A single sample is the source of the 20 T cell receptor beta chains below, sequenced in a study of blood T cells in healthy people across ages (dated by TCRdb to the mid-2010s). Preparation of the library involved 5' RACE. Instrument used: Illumina HiSeq 2500. A second PCR of about 7 to 12 cycles was run with a J-beta primer mix and a sample-barcoded 5' primer. TCRdb reprocessed the public reads (quality trimming at Q25 with fastp, clone calling with MiXCR) and kept in-frame beta chains. Entries that share a CDR3 protein sequence are merged under the most common genes and DNA. The sample data list 550,000 to 600,000 distinct CDR3 sequences, and about 45% of these were observed just once. The ten largest clones add up to approximately 25% of the sample. The material sequenced was blood. All receptors derive from a man older than 75 in good health.

This clonotype was seen only a few times. CDR3 DNA sequence: TGCAGTGCCAACAGGGGGCTTGCCTACGAGCAGTACTTC. The encoded protein is CSANRGLAYEQYF. The V gene is TRBV20-1, the J gene TRBJ2-7; 9 bases map to TRBD1. With 6 bases clipped from V and 2 bases from J, the junction kept 5 bases outside the gene matches. The CDR3 length is 13 residues. Germline assignment: CDR1 DFQATT and CDR2 SNEGSKA (reference sequence).

The genes are TRBV20-1 and TRBJ2-5; TRBD1 agrees at 9 bases. The tail of the sequence fits TRBJ2-7 better, so the J call may be wrong. This CDR3 is built from 14 residues. CDR1 is DFQATT, CDR2 SNEGSKA, per germline (reference sequence). CDR3: CSVGTRDRAREQYF. CDR3 coding DNA: TGCAGTGTGGGAACCCGGGACAGGGCACGCGAGCAGTACTTC.

The chain couples TRBV4-1 to TRBJ2-3; 16 nucleotides line up with TRBD2. CDR3 length: 18 residues. Trimming removed 3 bases from V and 5 bases from J; junction bases left unmatched: 8. Germline assignment: CDR1 MGHRA and CDR2 YSYEKL. The CDR3 region is CASSQAPGLAGGVDTQYF. The CDR3 DNA sequence: TGCGCCAGCAGCCAGGCTCCGGGACTAGCGGGGGGGGTAGATACGCAGTATTTT.

This chain connects TRBV29-1 to TRBJ2-6, with D possibly matching TRBD1 (5 bases). Germline lookup yields CDR1 SQVTM and CDR2 ANQGSEA. The CDR3 spans 14 residues. V lost 5 bases and J lost 0, with 8 bases in between. The CDR3 protein is CSVPQGSGANVLTF. CDR3 DNA: TGCAGCGTTCCCCAGGGCTCTGGGGCCAACGTCCTGACTTTC.

This clonotype was seen a handful of times. The genes are TRBV29-1 and TRBJ1-1; D remains ambiguous. Germline lookup yields CDR1 SQVTM and CDR2 ANQGSEA. Trimming stripped 0 bases from V and 3 bases from J, with 8 bases between. The CDR3 sequence is 13 residues long. In nucleotides, the CDR3 is TGCAGCGTTGAAGAGAAGGCCGACACTGAAGCTTTCTTT. It specifies CSVEEKADTEAFF.

This clonotype was seen more than once but under ten times. This chain joins TRBV7-2 and TRBJ2-5; 12 positions agree with TRBD2. This CDR3 is built from 14 residues. CDR1 SGHTA and CDR2 FQGNSA come from the germline V gene. V shed 3 bases, J shed 13 bases, and the junction held 9 bases outside the gene matches. DNA for the CDR3: TGTGCCAGCAGCTTTCACGGGACTAGCGGGTCGGGGTACTTC. Encoded protein: CASSFHGTSGSGYF.

The chain uses TRBV10-3 and TRBJ2-1; possible D gene TRBD2, 6 bases. V shed 2 bases and J shed 8 bases, with 10 bases lying between them. The CDR3 length is 13 residues. The germline V gene encodes CDR1 ENHRY and CDR2 SYGVKD. DNA of the CDR3: TGTGCCATCAGTGAGAGAGGGGAGGATGAGCAGTTCTTC. Encoded protein: CAISERGEDEQFF.

A few counts support this clonotype. The chain is built from TRBV7-2 and TRBJ2-2; the D gene is possibly TRBD2 (6 bases). This CDR3 has 16 residues. The germline CDR1 and CDR2 sequences are SGHTA and FQGNSA. Trimming removed 3 bases from V and 5 bases from J, with 16 bases in between. CDR3 in DNA: TGTGCCAGCAGCTTGCAAGCGGGCGGATATACCGGGGAGCTGTTTTTT. Its translation: CASSLQAGGYTGELFF.

This chain joins TRBV20-1 and TRBJ2-3; D remains unclear. CDR3 length equals 11 residues. CDR1 is DFQATT, CDR2 SNEGSKA, per germline (reference sequence). CDR3 residues: CSLPYNTERYF. The CDR3 DNA reads as TGCTCTCTCCCTTACAATACGGAAAGGTATTTT.

This clonotype was found once. Written as DNA, the CDR3 is TGTGCCAGCAGCCAGCTAGCGGGAACTTCCAATGAGCAGTTCTTC. As protein: CASSQLAGTSNEQFF. The gene calls are TRBV7-3 and TRBJ2-1; TRBD2 agrees at 9 bases. V was clipped by 5 bases and J by 6 bases; unmatched bases: 8. This CDR3 is built from 15 residues. The germline CDR1 and CDR2 sequences are SGHTA and FQGTGA.

This clonotype has only a few counts. V gene TRBV5-6 combines with J gene TRBJ2-1; TRBD1 is a possible D gene (6 bases). Germline V gene data show CDR1 as SGHDT and CDR2 as YYEEEE. The CDR3 totals 13 residues. Between the trimmed V and J ends, which lost 0 bases and 10 bases, there was a span of 11 bases. The DNA for the CDR3 is TGTGCCAGCAGCTTGGCCACAGGGAACGAGCAGTTCTTC. Its protein product is CASSLATGNEQFF.

This clonotype is a singleton in its sample. The chain uses TRBV5-8 and TRBJ2-1; D uncertain. Deletions cut 4 bases from V and 1 base from J, with 12 bases between. This CDR3 region has 15 residues. Germline V gene data show CDR1 as SGHTS and CDR2 as YDEGEE. The CDR3 DNA follows: TGTGCCAGCAGCCAGGAGAAATATTCCTACAATGAGCAGTTCTTC. Protein sequence: CASSQEKYSYNEQFF.

The rearrangement joins TRBV4-2 to TRBJ2-5, with 7 bases lining up with TRBD1. Per the germline V gene, CDR1 is LGHNA and CDR2 is YNFKEQ. The CDR3 sequence is 16 residues long. V lost 0 bases and J lost 5; bases outside the gene matches: 9. The CDR3 DNA reads TGTGCCAGCAGCCAAGATCTAGGCAGGGGGTATGAGACCCAGTACTTC. Translation: CASSQDLGRGYETQYF.

Concerning this clonotype: One junction end disagrees with the germline gene, perhaps due to a read error. The V gene is TRBV12-3 or TRBV12-4, the J gene TRBJ1-2; D unresolved. CDR3 size: 13 residues. The CDR3 DNA reads as TGTGCCAGCAGGACCTCAAAAGGCTATGGCCACACCTTC. Translating gives CASRTSKGYGHTF.

This clonotype was seen a few times. This rearrangement joins TRBV9 to TRBJ2-5, with D perhaps TRBD1 (5 bases). CDR1 is SGDLS and CDR2 is YYNGEE in the germline V gene. Between the trimmed V and J ends, which lost 4 bases and 1 base, there was a span of 11 bases. The CDR3 sequence is 14 residues long. DNA of the CDR3: TGTGCCAGCAGCTCGCGGACATCCCAAGAGACCCAGTACTTC. Translated: CASSSRTSQETQYF.

In this sample, this clonotype turned up many times. The V call is TRBV20-1, the J call TRBJ1-1, with D maybe TRBD1 (6 bases). Germline V gives CDR1 DFQATT, CDR2 SNEGSKA (reference sequence). V was shortened by 6 bases and J by 4 bases, with 15 bases between the two germline ends. The length of the CDR3 is 13 residues. The CDR3 DNA is TGCAGTGCCAGTAGAGGGGGGTCCACTGAAGCTTTCTTT. It translates to CSASRGGSTEAFF.

This clonotype was counted a few times. The chain recombines TRBV20-1 with TRBJ2-5; 8 bases fit TRBD2. Near its end, the DNA agrees better with TRBJ2-7, so the J call may be wrong. CDR1 is DFQATT, CDR2 SNEGSKA, per germline (reference sequence). This CDR3 comprises 15 residues. The CDR3 reads CSAISQRESPYEQYF. The CDR3 coding sequence is TGCAGTGCGATATCTCAGCGGGAGTCCCCCTACGAGCAGTACTTC.

This clonotype turned up a few times. The chain uses TRBV6-5 and TRBJ2-1; 14 bases are a match to TRBD2. The better agreement between TRBJ2-7 and the DNA end casts doubt on the J call. Looked up from germline, CDR1 is MNHEY and CDR2 is SVGAGI. The CDR3 spans 16 residues. CDR3 in DNA: TGTGCCAGCAGCCGCGGGACTAGCGGGAGCTACAATGAGCAGTACTTC. This sequence encodes CASSRGTSGSYNEQYF.

This clonotype was detected many times. The chain links TRBV28 to TRBJ2-7; TRBD2 matches 14 bases. This CDR3 has 15 residues. The trim removed 6 bases at V and 4 bases at J, leaving 5 bases unmatched. The germline gives CDR1 MDHEN, CDR2 SYDVKM. DNA for the CDR3: TGTGCCAGCAGAAAGACTAGCGGGAGGGTTTACGAGCAGTACTTC. Translated, it gives CASRKTSGRVYEQYF.

The V and J genes are TRBV15 and TRBJ2-7; no clear D gene. V lost 0 bases and J 0 bases, leaving 6 bases between the germline ends. Germline values: CDR1 LNHNV, CDR2 YYDKDF (reference sequence). This CDR3 region has 14 residues. CDR3 coding DNA: TGTGCCACCAGCAGAGAACAGAGCTCCTACGAGCAGTACTTC. Translated: CATSREQSSYEQYF. The variable domain in full, with the rest retrieved from reference TRBV15 and TRBJ2-7, is DAMVIQNPRYQVTQFGKPVTLSCSQTLNHNVMYWYQQKSSQAPKLLFHYYDKDFNNEADTPDNFQSRRPNTSFCFLDIRSPGLGDTAMYLCATSREQSSYEQYFGPGTRLTVT.